This T cell receptor beta chain was obtained from a study of Ad26.COV2.S vaccination and SARS-CoV-2 variants. Study-level background: It was the COV1001 Ad26.COV2.S trial arm that included the donor. Dosing was one shot or two shots 56 days apart. Findings and caveats of the study: From the TCR breadth and depth analyses, total T cell responses may have been underestimated.

Here immunoSEQ multiplex PCR was the method, and the copy in TCRdb shows in-frame clones only, minus some. The sample consists of about 680,000 clones, 89% of them appearing once. Germline V CDR1 and CDR2: MGHRA, YSYEKL. The CDR3 length is 17 residues. Trimming stripped 0 bases from V and 6 bases from J, with 19 bases between. Described treatment: 15 to 20 received Ad26.COV2.S at low or high dose, single or two shots; about 5 received placebo; per-sample allocation not given. Specimens were obtained on day 63 following the first vaccine or placebo injection. An Ad26 vector carrying the Wuhan-strain SARS-CoV-2 spike served as the vaccine. Concerning this clone: The antigen remains undetermined.

This sample comprised peripheral blood, obtained in a trial of Ad26.COV2.S vaccine versus placebo. This receptor was taken from a person aged 18-60 years who received the Ad26.COV2.S COVID-19 vaccine or a placebo. This chain joins TRBV4-1 and TRBJ2-3, with D tentatively TRBD1 (6 bases). The CDR3 protein is CASSQEFLQGEEDTQYF. CDR3 nucleotide sequence: TGCGCCAGCAGCCAAGAATTTCTACAGGGAGAGGAGGATACGCAGTATTTT.